This passage covers 21 T cell receptor beta chains from one sample sequenced in a study of blood T cell repertoires in COVID-19. The method was immunoSEQ multiplex PCR; TCRdb's version includes in-frame clones alone and lacks a portion of them. Found here are more than 200,000 clones, around 86% of them singletons; the top ten hold 7% to 7.5%. Sequenced input: PBMCs or T cells enriched from blood (not recorded which). Receptors were obtained from a man aged 25-45 years in a cohort exposed to, infected with or recovered from COVID-19 (not recorded which).

V and J are TRBV6-5 and TRBJ2-7; the match to TRBD2 covers 7 bases. The V segment lost 0 bases and the J segment 4 bases; nucleotides outside the gene matches: 6. The CDR3 is 15 amino acids. Germline V lookup: CDR1 MNHEY, CDR2 SVGAGI. DNA for the CDR3: TGTGCCAGCAGTTACTCTAGCGGGTCCTTATACGAGCAGTACTTC. Protein sequence: CASSYSSGSLYEQYF.

The J gene is TRBJ2-1, the V gene TRBV10-2; the match to TRBD1 covers 9 bases. Germline CDR1 is WSHSY and CDR2 is SAAADI. With V trimmed by 5 bases and J by 4 bases, 6 bases remained unmatched. The CDR3 consists of 15 residues. CDR3 protein: CASSLTGGFYNEQFF. The CDR3 DNA follows: TGCGCCAGCAGTCTAACAGGGGGCTTTTACAATGAGCAGTTCTTC.

The chain combines TRBV7-9 with TRBJ1-2; D possibly corresponds to TRBD1 (5 bases). The CDR3 totals 15 residues. V was clipped by 1 base and J by 5 bases, with 14 bases between them. The germline gives CDR1 SEHNR, CDR2 FQNEAQ (reference sequence). As DNA, the CDR3 is TGTGCCAGCAGCTTAGTCTCCGGGGGGTGGTATGGCTACACCTTC. This sequence encodes CASSLVSGGWYGYTF.

As DNA, the CDR3 is TGCGCCAGCAGCCTCAGGGGCCCGGACTCCACAGATACGCAGTATTTT. As protein: CASSLRGPDSTDTQYF. The chain recombines TRBV5-1 with TRBJ2-3; TRBD1 is a possible D gene (6 bases). V lost 4 bases, J lost 2 bases, and 17 bases lay in between. This CDR3 is 16 amino acids long. Germline V CDR1 and CDR2: SGHRS, YFSETQ.

The rearrangement links TRBV19 to TRBJ1-1; a possible D gene is TRBD1 (5 bases). The CDR3 totals 14 residues. Germline assignment: CDR1 LNHDA and CDR2 SQIVND (reference sequence). V dropped 5 bases and J dropped 5 bases, with 15 bases sitting between them. The DNA of the CDR3 is TGTGCCAGTAGTTCTTATGGGGGAGGAACTGAAGCTTTCTTT. Translated: CASSSYGGGTEAFF.

The chain links TRBV5-1 to TRBJ1-1; no definite D call. The CDR3 sequence is 14 residues long. The germline V and J ends were trimmed by 4 bases and 5 bases, with 15 bases remaining between them. Germline values: CDR1 SGHRS, CDR2 YFSETQ. The CDR3 region has the DNA TGCGCCAGCAGCCAAACCTGGGCGGGGACTGAAGCTTTCTTT. Translated, it gives CASSQTWAGTEAFF.

V usage is TRBV3-1 (or the pseudogene TRBV3-2) and J usage is TRBJ2-2; the match to TRBD2 covers 8 bases. Germline V gene lookup returns CDR1 LGHDT and CDR2 YNNKEL (reference sequence). Losses at the gene ends were 4 bases for V and 4 bases for J; bases not matched to a gene: 5. CDR3 size: 15 residues. The CDR3 loop reads CASSRVAGGTGELFF. The CDR3 region has the DNA TGTGCCAGCAGCCGGGTCGCGGGGGGCACCGGGGAGCTGTTTTTT.

This clone was observed a handful of times. The gene calls are TRBV11-2 and TRBJ2-1, with 8 bases lining up with TRBD2. J was trimmed by 13 bases and V by 0 bases; bases with no gene match: 2. The CDR3 has 12 amino acids. The germline CDR1 and CDR2 sequences are SGHAT and FQNNGV. The CDR3 is CASSLDGREQFF. The CDR3, as DNA: TGTGCCAGCAGCTTAGACGGGAGGGAACAGTTCTTC.

A remark on this clone: The same CDR3 is also encoded by other DNA sequences in this sample. This chain links TRBV2 with TRBJ1-5, with D tentatively TRBD1 (6 bases). The V gene lost 3 bases and the J gene lost 4 bases, with 10 bases spanning the gap. This CDR3 comprises 14 residues. Germline assignment: CDR1 SNHLY and CDR2 FYNNEI. CDR3 sequence: CASSDWQGNQPQHF. The CDR3 DNA reads TGTGCCAGCAGTGATTGGCAGGGGAATCAGCCCCAGCATTTT.

This clone has only one observation. The chain couples TRBV5-1 to TRBJ2-6; 7 bases match TRBD2. This CDR3 spans 16 amino acids. The germline V gene encodes CDR1 SGHRS and CDR2 YFSETQ. J gave up 2 bases and V 0 bases, and 2 bases lay outside the gene matches. This chain's CDR3 is CASSLAAGAGANVLTF. In DNA form, the CDR3 reads TGCGCCAGCAGCTTGGCCGCGGGGGCTGGGGCCAACGTCCTGACTTTC.

This rearrangement joins TRBV7-8 to TRBJ2-7, with 14 bases fitting TRBD2. V dropped 1 base and J dropped 3; count of bases not matched to a gene: 2. The length of the CDR3 is 16 residues. From germline, CDR1 is SGHVS and CDR2 FQNEAQ. This CDR3 reads CASSLGGTSGSYEQYF. In DNA, the CDR3 is TGTGCCAGCAGCTTAGGGGGGACTAGCGGGAGCTACGAGCAGTACTTC.

The CDR3 DNA sequence: TGTGCCAGCAGCCGTGGGGCGGGAGGTCGACAAGAGACCCAGTACTTC. Translated: CASSRGAGGRQETQYF. This chain connects TRBV11-2 to TRBJ2-5; 8 positions match TRBD2. This CDR3 contains 16 residues. CDR1 SGHAT and CDR2 FQNNGV come from the germline V gene. V lost 5 bases to trimming and J lost 2 bases; unmatched junction nucleotides: 10. Drawing the rest from reference TRBV11-2 and TRBJ2-5, the complete variable domain is EAGVAQSPRYKIIEKRQSVAFWCNPISGHATLYWYQQILGQGPKLLIQFQNNGVVDDSQLPKDRFSAERLKGVDSTLKIQPAKLEDSAVYLCASSRGAGGRQETQYFGPGTRLLVL.

This chain links TRBV18 with TRBJ1-4, with 7 positions matching TRBD1. This CDR3 spans 15 amino acids. The V and J ends lost 2 bases and 7 bases, in that order; junction bases with no gene match: 7. Germline CDR1 reads KGHSH; CDR2 reads LQKENI. The chain's CDR3 is CASSPIDREPEKLFF. Written as DNA, the CDR3 is TGTGCCAGCTCACCAATAGACAGGGAACCTGAAAAACTGTTTTTT.

This rearrangement joins TRBV18 to TRBJ1-6, with 9 bases identical to TRBD1. The CDR3 is 17 amino acids. The junction had 8 bases not matched to a gene; V was cut back by 2 bases and J by 6 bases. The V gene's germline CDR1 is KGHSH and CDR2 LQKENI. Here the CDR3 reads CASSPGTGPVGNSPLHF. CDR3 DNA: TGTGCCAGCTCACCAGGGACAGGGCCGGTCGGTAATTCACCCCTCCACTTT.

The rearrangement uses TRBV27 and TRBJ1-3, with D possibly matching TRBD1 (5 bases). Per germline, CDR1 MNHEY and CDR2 SMNVEV (reference sequence). The CDR3 loop spans 15 amino acids. V was cut by 2 bases and J by 2 bases, with 10 bases left in between. CDR3 in amino acids: CASSLESGAGNTIYF. The CDR3 DNA is TGTGCCAGCAGTTTAGAATCGGGGGCTGGAAACACCATATATTTT.

This sequence joins TRBV27 and TRBJ2-2, with TRBD1 identical over 7 bases. Germline CDR1 reads MNHEY; CDR2 reads SMNVEV (reference sequence). Trimming cost V 6 bases and J 6 bases; bases outside gene matches: 10. This CDR3 spans 15 amino acids. CDR3 nucleotide sequence: TGTGCCAGCAGAGATCGACAGGGTCGCGCCGGGGAGCTGTTTTTT. Amino acid sequence: CASRDRQGRAGELFF.

The chain recombines TRBV29-1 with TRBJ1-2; possibly TRBD1 for D (5 bases). Germline lookup yields CDR1 SQVTM and CDR2 ANQGSEA. The CDR3 consists of 17 residues. V was cut by 0 bases and J by 3 bases, with 20 bases left in between. The CDR3: CSVEDPRRWRDDYGYTF. The CDR3 DNA sequence: TGCAGCGTTGAAGATCCCCGGCGATGGAGGGACGACTATGGCTACACCTTC.

Points on this clone: Other DNA sequences in this specimen translate into the identical CDR3. J is TRBJ2-1 and V is TRBV19; 10 bases are shared with TRBD1. The germline V gene has CDR1 LNHDA and CDR2 SQIVND (reference sequence). V shed 0 bases and J 8 bases; nucleotides not matched to a gene: 7. The CDR3 extends over 16 amino acids. The CDR3 DNA reads TGTGCCAGTAGTATAGAACCGGGACAGGGGAACTATGAGCAGTTCTTC. It encodes CASSIEPGQGNYEQFF.

V and J are TRBV5-1 and TRBJ1-3; D not certain. The CDR3 runs 14 residues. CDR1 and CDR2 from the germline V gene are SGHRS and YFSETQ. Trimming cost V 4 bases and J 2 bases, with 10 bases left between them. The CDR3 sequence is CASSPEVAGNTIYF. CDR3 nucleotides: TGCGCCAGCAGCCCTGAGGTCGCTGGAAACACCATATATTTT.

V usage is TRBV3-1 (or the pseudogene TRBV3-2) and J usage is TRBJ2-7, with TRBD2 matching 12 bases. Trimming removed 0 bases from V and 5 bases from J; junction bases left unmatched: 11. The germline gives CDR1 LGHDT, CDR2 YNNKEL (reference sequence). The CDR3 totals 18 residues. Here the CDR3 reads CASSQEGRLAGDRHEQYF. The CDR3 nucleotides are TGTGCCAGCAGCCAAGAGGGGCGACTAGCGGGAGATAGGCACGAGCAGTACTTC.

The CDR3 nucleotides read TGTGCCAGCAGCTCGGGACAGGGGAGCACAGATACGCAGTATTTT. It is translated as CASSSGQGSTDTQYF. This rearrangement joins TRBV7-2 to TRBJ2-3; 10 bases agree with TRBD1. Looked up from germline, CDR1 is SGHTA and CDR2 is FQGNSA. CDR3 length equals 15 residues. The junction had 1 base not matched to a gene; V was cut back by 4 bases and J by 0 bases.